This is a list of T cell receptor beta chains from one sample in a study of cytomegalovirus exposure and HLA in healthy donors. Libraries were prepared by immunoSEQ multiplex PCR; TCRdb keeps only in-frame clonotypes and omits some of them. The sample yields approximately 120,000 clones, around 73% seen once. The material sequenced was PBMCs. The receptors here all came from a man aged 35-49 years in good health and CMV-seronegative. The CDR3 runs from the conserved cysteine through the conserved F or W. Fields, in order: J gene, clone size, D gene, V gene, CDR3 DNA, CDR3 protein. The D gene is left open where the match is weak. Clone sizes are given selectively: once, few, many, or a class where the clone is expanded.

>TRBJ2-5|.|TRBD2|TRBV7-3
TGTGCCAGCAGCTTAATCCCGGGTAGCGGGGGGTCAGAGACCCAGTACTTC
CASSLIPGSGGSETQYF
>TRBJ2-5|few|.|TRBV5-1
TGCGCCAGCAGCACCCAGGTTTTTGGGCGAATTGAGACCCAGTACTTC
CASSTQVFGRIETQYF
>TRBJ1-4|.|.|TRBV4-2
TGTGCCGGCAGCCAAGGCGGCCAGAAACCTAATGAAAAACTGTTTTTT
CAGSQGGQKPNEKLFF
>TRBJ2-3|.|.|TRBV11-2
TGTGCCAGCAGCTTAACGGGGGGCACAGATACGCAGTATTTT
CASSLTGGTDTQYF
>TRBJ1-1|many|TRBD1|TRBV7-9
TGTGCCAGCACCCCGACCGGGACAGAGAACACTGAAGCTTTCTTT
CASTPTGTENTEAFF
>TRBJ1-1|.|.|TRBV11-2
TGTGCCAGCAGCACCGAGTCGAGAGCGAACACTGAAGCTTTCTTT
CASSTESRANTEAFF
>TRBJ2-3|.|TRBD1|TRBV7-3
TGTGCCAGCAGCCCGACAGGGGTCACAGATACGCAGTATTTT
CASSPTGVTDTQYF
>TRBJ1-4|.|TRBD1|TRBV15
TGTGCCACCAGAAGCGACAGGGGCAATGAAAAACTGTTTTTT
CATRSDRGNEKLFF
>TRBJ1-3|.|.|TRBV7-9
TGTGCCAGCAGCTCCGGCGGGTCAGGCTCCCTCTCTGGAAACACCATATATTTT
CASSSGGSGSLSGNTIYF
>TRBJ1-1|.|TRBD1|TRBV5-1
TGCGCCAGCAGCCAATACCCGGGACAGGAAGCTTTCTTT
CASSQYPGQEAFF
>TRBJ2-7|.|TRBD1|TRBV9
TGTGCCAGCAGCCCTAGTGGGACAGACTACGAGCAGTACTTC
CASSPSGTDYEQYF
>TRBJ2-7|few|TRBD1|TRBV7-2
TGTGCCAGCAGCTTTGGGACAGGTGCCTACGAGCAGTACTTC
CASSFGTGAYEQYF
>TRBJ1-5|once|TRBD1|TRBV4-2
TGTGCCAGCAGCCAAGATGAGGGGGCGCGGCAGCCCCAGCATTTT
CASSQDEGARQPQHF